The rows below give T cell receptor beta chains drawn from one sample of a study of T cell responses to AZD1222 COVID-19 vaccine. The method was immunoSEQ multiplex PCR; TCRdb's version includes in-frame clones alone and lacks a portion of them. The data contain more than 90,000 clones, 88% of them seen just once; the ten biggest clones take up roughly 3.8%. The material sequenced was peripheral blood, taken 28 days after the second AZD1222 dose. The receptor set was obtained from an adult who received the AZD1222 COVID-19 vaccine. Both conserved end residues are part of each CDR3. Fields, in order: CDR3 DNA, CDR3 protein, clone size, V gene, D gene, J gene. D genes are given only for firm matches. Clone size is not always given. Where it is, it says once, few, many or a class for expanded clones.

cdr3_nt: TGTGCCAGCAGCGTAGTTGGTCAGGCCCAAGAGACCCAGTACTTC
cdr3_aa: CASSVVGQAQETQYF
clone_size: .
v_call: TRBV9
d_call: .
j_call: TRBJ2-5

cdr3_nt: TGCAGTGCTAGGATGGGACAGCCCCAGCATTTT
cdr3_aa: CSARMGQPQHF
clone_size: .
v_call: TRBV20-1
d_call: .
j_call: TRBJ1-5

cdr3_nt: TGTGCCAGCAGCTTAGTCGGACAGCGTTTACCTACCTACGAGCAGTACTTC
cdr3_aa: CASSLVGQRLPTYEQYF
clone_size: .
v_call: TRBV11-2
d_call: .
j_call: TRBJ2-7

cdr3_nt: TGTGCCAGTAGTATTCAGTCTTCGAGGGGGGGCGCAGAGACCCAGTACTTC
cdr3_aa: CASSIQSSRGGAETQYF
clone_size: .
v_call: TRBV19
d_call: .
j_call: TRBJ2-5

cdr3_nt: TGCAGCGAAACGACTAGCGGGGATGAGTCTAGCACAGATACGCAGTATTTT
cdr3_aa: CSETTSGDESSTDTQYF
clone_size: .
v_call: TRBV29-1
d_call: TRBD2
j_call: TRBJ2-3

cdr3_nt: TGTGCCAGCAGCTTCAATACCCGCACTTACACCTCTGGAAACACCATATATTTT
cdr3_aa: CASSFNTRTYTSGNTIYF
clone_size: once
v_call: TRBV7-6
d_call: .
j_call: TRBJ1-3

cdr3_nt: TGTGCCAGTAGCGGACTAGCGGGAGCCGCGGGGACCGGGGAGCTGTTTTTT
cdr3_aa: CASSGLAGAAGTGELFF
clone_size: .
v_call: TRBV19
d_call: TRBD2
j_call: TRBJ2-2

cdr3_nt: TGCGCCAGCAGCCAAGATTCATTACAGGGACCACAATACGAGCAGTACTTC
cdr3_aa: CASSQDSLQGPQYEQYF
clone_size: .
v_call: TRBV4-1
d_call: .
j_call: TRBJ2-7

cdr3_nt: TGTGCCAGCAGCCGAGAAGCCGGGACTAGCTACGAGCAGTACTTC
cdr3_aa: CASSREAGTSYEQYF
clone_size: .
v_call: TRBV4-2
d_call: TRBD2
j_call: TRBJ2-7

cdr3_nt: TGTGCCAGCAGCTTTTCCGGGATCGAGCAGTACTTC
cdr3_aa: CASSFSGIEQYF
clone_size: once
v_call: TRBV7-3
d_call: .
j_call: TRBJ2-7

cdr3_nt: TGTGCCAGTAGTATCGCCGACAGGGGTTTCTATCAGCCCCAGCATTTT
cdr3_aa: CASSIADRGFYQPQHF
clone_size: .
v_call: TRBV19
d_call: TRBD1
j_call: TRBJ1-5

cdr3_nt: TGTGCCAGCAGTGACAGCTTTACCAGGGATACGCAGTATTTT
cdr3_aa: CASSDSFTRDTQYF
clone_size: .
v_call: TRBV25-1
d_call: .
j_call: TRBJ2-3

cdr3_nt: TGCGCCAGCAGCCAACGTCTAGTAGGCACAGATACGCAGTATTTT
cdr3_aa: CASSQRLVGTDTQYF
clone_size: once
v_call: TRBV4-3
d_call: .
j_call: TRBJ2-3

cdr3_nt: TGCGCCAGCAGCTTCTCTAACGTACCGCTTAAGGACAGGGGGCTCTACGAGCAGTACTTC
cdr3_aa: CASSFSNVPLKDRGLYEQYF
clone_size: once
v_call: TRBV5-1
d_call: TRBD1
j_call: TRBJ2-7

cdr3_nt: TGTGCCAGCAGTTTACTACTCGGTACGCAGTATTTT
cdr3_aa: CASSLLLGTQYF
clone_size: .
v_call: TRBV27
d_call: .
j_call: TRBJ2-3

cdr3_nt: TGTGCCAGCAGCTTAGACCGGGGAGGTCCCTACAATGAGCAGTTCTTC
cdr3_aa: CASSLDRGGPYNEQFF
clone_size: .
v_call: TRBV7-2
d_call: .
j_call: TRBJ2-1

cdr3_nt: TGTGCCAGCAGCCAAGTTGAGTTCTACTATGGCTACACCTTC
cdr3_aa: CASSQVEFYYGYTF
clone_size: few
v_call: TRBV4-2
d_call: .
j_call: TRBJ1-2

cdr3_nt: TGTGCCAGCAGCCGGGAGAAGGGACAGGGGAATTACGAGCAGTACTTC
cdr3_aa: CASSREKGQGNYEQYF
clone_size: .
v_call: TRBV11-3
d_call: TRBD1
j_call: TRBJ2-7

cdr3_nt: TGTGCCAGCAGCTTAAAGGCTAGCGCTTCCTACAATGAGCAGTTCTTC
cdr3_aa: CASSLKASASYNEQFF
clone_size: .
v_call: TRBV7-8
d_call: .
j_call: TRBJ2-1

cdr3_nt: TGTGCCAGCAATACGAATACAGGCCCCCTCCATGGCTACACCTTC
cdr3_aa: CASNTNTGPLHGYTF
clone_size: .
v_call: TRBV7-9
d_call: .
j_call: TRBJ1-2

cdr3_nt: TGTGCCAGCTCACCACCTATGGGACAGGGGTACTCCTACGAGCAGTACTTC
cdr3_aa: CASSPPMGQGYSYEQYF
clone_size: few
v_call: TRBV18
d_call: TRBD1
j_call: TRBJ2-7

cdr3_nt: TGCAGCGTTGAGGCCCCTAGGGCCACTGAAGCTTTCTTT
cdr3_aa: CSVEAPRATEAFF
clone_size: .
v_call: TRBV29-1
d_call: .
j_call: TRBJ1-1

cdr3_nt: TGCGCCAGCAGCTCCGATGGACCCAACACTGAAGCTTTCTTT
cdr3_aa: CASSSDGPNTEAFF
clone_size: .
v_call: TRBV5-1
d_call: .
j_call: TRBJ1-1

cdr3_nt: TGCGCCAGCAGCCAAGAGGAGGAGGATAACTATGGCTACACCTTC
cdr3_aa: CASSQEEEDNYGYTF
clone_size: .
v_call: TRBV4-1
d_call: .
j_call: TRBJ1-2

cdr3_nt: TGTGCCATCAGAGGCTATGGGACCGGGGAGCAGTACTTC
cdr3_aa: CAIRGYGTGEQYF
clone_size: .
v_call: TRBV10-3
d_call: .
j_call: TRBJ2-7

cdr3_nt: TGTGCCAGCAGTTTGCCTCCGGGACAGGGATATGGCTACACCTTC
cdr3_aa: CASSLPPGQGYGYTF
clone_size: .
v_call: TRBV28
d_call: TRBD1
j_call: TRBJ1-2

cdr3_nt: TGTGCCAGCAGTCACACAGATACGCAGTATTTT
cdr3_aa: CASSHTDTQYF
clone_size: .
v_call: TRBV27
d_call: .
j_call: TRBJ2-3

cdr3_nt: TGTGCCAGCAGTTACAAACAGGGCAATCAGCCCCAGCATTTT
cdr3_aa: CASSYKQGNQPQHF
clone_size: .
v_call: TRBV6-5
d_call: .
j_call: TRBJ1-5

cdr3_nt: TGTGCCAGCAGCTTAAGGTCAGGGACTTCGCCCCAGCATTTT
cdr3_aa: CASSLRSGTSPQHF
clone_size: .
v_call: TRBV11-1
d_call: .
j_call: TRBJ1-5

cdr3_nt: TGCAGCGGTGGACAGGCGGGCACTGAAGCTTTCTTT
cdr3_aa: CSGGQAGTEAFF
clone_size: .
v_call: TRBV29-1
d_call: TRBD1
j_call: TRBJ1-1

cdr3_nt: TGTGCCAGCAGGAGGGGACTAGCGGGTCCCGGGGGTTCCTACAATGAGCAGTTCTTC
cdr3_aa: CASRRGLAGPGGSYNEQFF
clone_size: .
v_call: TRBV27
d_call: TRBD2
j_call: TRBJ2-1

cdr3_nt: TGTGCCAGTAACCAGGCTTCCAATTCACCCCTCCACTTT
cdr3_aa: CASNQASNSPLHF
clone_size: .
v_call: TRBV19
d_call: .
j_call: TRBJ1-6

cdr3_nt: TGTGCCAGCAGCCGGGACAGGGGCTACGAGCAGTACTTC
cdr3_aa: CASSRDRGYEQYF
clone_size: .
v_call: TRBV7-3
d_call: TRBD1
j_call: TRBJ2-7

cdr3_nt: TGCGCCAGCAGCCAAGGCGGGAGGACTAACACCGGGGAGCTGTTTTTT
cdr3_aa: CASSQGGRTNTGELFF
clone_size: .
v_call: TRBV4-1
d_call: TRBD2
j_call: TRBJ2-2

cdr3_nt: TGTGCCAGCAGGACGGACAGCCCCTACGAGCAGTACTTC
cdr3_aa: CASRTDSPYEQYF
clone_size: .
v_call: TRBV7-9
d_call: .
j_call: TRBJ2-7

cdr3_nt: TGTGCCAGCTCAACTAGCGGGGCCCGTGGATACGAGCAGTACTTC
cdr3_aa: CASSTSGARGYEQYF
clone_size: .
v_call: TRBV18
d_call: TRBD2
j_call: TRBJ2-7

cdr3_nt: TGTGCCAGCAGTAGAGATGGCTACACCTTC
cdr3_aa: CASSRDGYTF
clone_size: .
v_call: TRBV14
d_call: .
j_call: TRBJ1-2

cdr3_nt: TGCAGCGTCAAGGGTACGTCGGCTAATGAAAAACTGTTTTTT
cdr3_aa: CSVKGTSANEKLFF
clone_size: .
v_call: TRBV29-1
d_call: .
j_call: TRBJ1-4

cdr3_nt: TGTGCCAGTAGTATAGGAGCAGCCTATGGCTACACCTTC
cdr3_aa: CASSIGAAYGYTF
clone_size: .
v_call: TRBV19
d_call: .
j_call: TRBJ1-2

cdr3_nt: TGTGCCAGTAGTAGGACAGGGGGCAAGTTTTTGGACACTGAAGCTTTCTTT
cdr3_aa: CASSRTGGKFLDTEAFF
clone_size: .
v_call: TRBV19
d_call: TRBD1
j_call: TRBJ1-1